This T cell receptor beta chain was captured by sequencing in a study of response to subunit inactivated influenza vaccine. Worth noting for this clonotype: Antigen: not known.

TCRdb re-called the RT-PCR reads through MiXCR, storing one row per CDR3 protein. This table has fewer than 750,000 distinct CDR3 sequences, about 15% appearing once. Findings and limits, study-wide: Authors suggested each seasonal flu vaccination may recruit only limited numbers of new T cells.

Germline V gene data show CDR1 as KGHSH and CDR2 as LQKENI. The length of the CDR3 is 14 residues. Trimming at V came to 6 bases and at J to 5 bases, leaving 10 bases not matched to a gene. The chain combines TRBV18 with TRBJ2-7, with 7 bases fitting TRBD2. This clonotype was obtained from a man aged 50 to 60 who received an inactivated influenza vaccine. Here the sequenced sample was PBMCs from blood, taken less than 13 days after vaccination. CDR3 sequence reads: CASSPRGEGNEQYF. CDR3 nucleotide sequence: TGTGCCAGCTCCCCCCGTGGGGAGGGAAACGAGCAGTACTTC.